This note documents a single TCR beta chain sequence. What it binds is unknown. This record comes from a study of T cell responses to AZD1222 COVID-19 vaccine. Study-wide points: Vaccine-associated CD4 TCRs ranged over spike, dominating at 160-218 and 743-854.

Clones were read by immunoSEQ multiplex PCR, and TCRdb kept only the in-frame ones, dropping some. The data hold about 73,000 clones, with roughly 90% observed a single time. This sample comprised peripheral blood, obtained 28 days after the second AZD1222 dose. The TCR comes from an adult who received the AZD1222 COVID-19 vaccine.

The CDR3 coding sequence is TGTGCCAGCACTGGGGCCAACGTCCTGACTTTC. Protein sequence: CASTGANVLTF. J is TRBJ2-6 and V is TRBV3-1 (or the pseudogene TRBV3-2); unclear D gene. The germline CDR1 and CDR2 sequences are LGHDT and YNNKEL (reference sequence). This CDR3 has 11 residues. V lost 7 bases, J lost 2 bases, and 0 bases lay in between.